This record covers a single T cell receptor (beta chain). This CDR3 has 16 residues. Germline CDR1 reads KGHSH; CDR2 reads LQKENI. V was clipped by 4 bases and J by 4 bases; unmatched bases: 6. The data were taken from a study of cytomegalovirus exposure and HLA in healthy donors. The donors were in the roughly 130-subject validation cohort, distinct from the roughly 600-subject first cohort. The protocol was immunoSEQ multiplex PCR, while the TCRdb copy is restricted to in-frame clones and leaves out a portion. The sample shows 200,000 to 300,000 clones, 70% to 90% of them seen only once. The source of this sequence is a woman aged 25 to 39 in good health and CMV-seropositive. The sequenced sample was PBMCs. The chain carries TRBV18 and TRBJ2-7, with 14 bases lining up with TRBD2. CDR3 sequence: CASSQGTSGGSYEQYF. CDR3 nucleotides: TGTGCCAGCTCACAGGGGACTAGCGGGGGTAGTTACGAGCAGTACTTC.